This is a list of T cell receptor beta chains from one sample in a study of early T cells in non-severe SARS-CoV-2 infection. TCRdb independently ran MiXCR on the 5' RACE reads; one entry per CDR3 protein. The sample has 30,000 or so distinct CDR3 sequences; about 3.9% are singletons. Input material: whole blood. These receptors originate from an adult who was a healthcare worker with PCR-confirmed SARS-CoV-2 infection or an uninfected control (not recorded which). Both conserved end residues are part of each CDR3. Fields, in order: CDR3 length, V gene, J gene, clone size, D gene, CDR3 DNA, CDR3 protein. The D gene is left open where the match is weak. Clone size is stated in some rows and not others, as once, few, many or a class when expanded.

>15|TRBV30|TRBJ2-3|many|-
TGTGCCTGGAGTGTACCGCCTCCTAGCACAGATACGCAGTATTTT
CAWSVPPPSTDTQYF
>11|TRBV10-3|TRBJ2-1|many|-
TGTGCCATCAGTGCCGGAAATGAGCAGTTCTTC
CAISAGNEQFF
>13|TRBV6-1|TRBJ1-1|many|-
TGTGCCACCCAGGGACGGAGCGGGACTGAAGCTTTCTTT
CATQGRSGTEAFF
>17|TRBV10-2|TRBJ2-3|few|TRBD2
TGCGCCAGCAGAGGACTTAGCGGGAAGGGGAGAGCAGATACGCAGTATTTT
CASRGLSGKGRADTQYF
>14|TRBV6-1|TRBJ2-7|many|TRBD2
TGTGCCAGCATTCGACTAGCGGGGACCTACGAGCAGTACTTC
CASIRLAGTYEQYF
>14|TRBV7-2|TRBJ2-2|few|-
TGTGCCAGCAGCTTCAGCGGGAACACCGGGGAGCTGTTTTTT
CASSFSGNTGELFF
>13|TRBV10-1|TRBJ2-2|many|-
TGCGCCAGCTTTAGCGGAAACACCGGGGAGCTGTTTTTT
CASFSGNTGELFF
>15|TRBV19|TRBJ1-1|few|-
TGTGCCAGTAAGAGGACAGCGATACTGAACACTGAAGCTTTCTTT
CASKRTAILNTEAFF
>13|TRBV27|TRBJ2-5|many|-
TGTGCCAGCAGTTTATGGGGGTCAGAGACCCAGTACTTC
CASSLWGSETQYF
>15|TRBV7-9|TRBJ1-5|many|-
TGTGCCAGCAGCTTAGGCGGGGCCATCAATCAGCCCCAGCATTTT
CASSLGGAINQPQHF
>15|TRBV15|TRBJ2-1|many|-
TGTGCCACCAGCAGAGTTCGGCTAGTATACAATGAGCAGTTCTTC
CATSRVRLVYNEQFF
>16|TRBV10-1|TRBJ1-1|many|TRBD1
TGCGCCAGCAGTGTCCGGGACAGGGGGAGTAACCCTGAAGCTTTCTTT
CASSVRDRGSNPEAFF
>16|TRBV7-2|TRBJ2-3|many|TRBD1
TGTGCCAGCAGCCCAGGGGGTATAGGTGGCACAGATACGCAGTATTTT
CASSPGGIGGTDTQYF
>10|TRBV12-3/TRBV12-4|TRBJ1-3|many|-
TGTGCCAGCAGTCGAAACACCATATATTTT
CASSRNTIYF
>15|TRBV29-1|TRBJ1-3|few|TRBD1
TGCAGCGTTGATAATCAGGGGGCTAGTGGAAACACCATATATTTT
CSVDNQGASGNTIYF
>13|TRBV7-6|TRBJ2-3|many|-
TGTGCCAGCAGCCCCTCTAACGAAGATACGCAGTATTTT
CASSPSNEDTQYF
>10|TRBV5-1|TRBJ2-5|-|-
TGCGCCAGCGGGGGGGAGACCCAGTACTTC
CASGGETQYF
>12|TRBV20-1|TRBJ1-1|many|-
TGCAGTCTCCTAAAGGGGAACACTGAAGCTTTCTTT
CSLLKGNTEAFF
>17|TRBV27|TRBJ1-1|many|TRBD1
TGTGCCAGCAGTTTATTCGGGACAGGGTCGCCCCTGATTGGGGCTTTCTTT
CASSLFGTGSPLIGAFF
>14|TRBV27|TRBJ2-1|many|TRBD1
TGTGCCAGCAGTGGACAGGGCGTGTACAATGAGCAGTTCTTC
CASSGQGVYNEQFF
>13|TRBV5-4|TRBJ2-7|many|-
TGTGCCAGCAGCTTAGGGCTGACTTACGAGCAGTACTTC
CASSLGLTYEQYF
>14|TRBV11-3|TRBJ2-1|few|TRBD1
TGTGCCAGCAGCCCCGGACAGGGGATCGATGAGCAGTTCTTC
CASSPGQGIDEQFF
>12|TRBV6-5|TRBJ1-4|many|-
TGTGCCAGCAGTTATGTAGGGGGAAAACTGTTTTTT
CASSYVGGKLFF
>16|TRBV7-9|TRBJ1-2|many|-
TGTGCCAGCAGCCCCATTAGGGGGGAAGCGGGGCATGGCTACACCTTC
CASSPIRGEAGHGYTF
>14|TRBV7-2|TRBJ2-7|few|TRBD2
TGTGCCAGCAGCCCTCGGGGAGGGTACTACGAGCAGTACTTC
CASSPRGGYYEQYF
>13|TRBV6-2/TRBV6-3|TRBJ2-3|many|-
TGTGCCAGCAGTCGCCTCGCACCAGATACGCAGTATTTT
CASSRLAPDTQYF
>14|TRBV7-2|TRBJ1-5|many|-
TGTGCCAGCAGCTTAGGGGGTTTCGATCAGCCCCAGCATTTT
CASSLGGFDQPQHF
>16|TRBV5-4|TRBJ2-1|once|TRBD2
TGTGCCAGCAGCTTGGGGGGACTAGCGGGAGTAGGAGAGCAGTTCTTC
CASSLGGLAGVGEQFF
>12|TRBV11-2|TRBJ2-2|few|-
TGTGCCAGCCGTCTAAACACCGGGGAGCTGTTTTTT
CASRLNTGELFF
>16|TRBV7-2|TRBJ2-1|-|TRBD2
TGTGCCAGCTCCCCAAGTGCGGGAGGGGGGTTCAATGAGCAGTTCTTC
CASSPSAGGGFNEQFF
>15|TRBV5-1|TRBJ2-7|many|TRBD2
TGCGCCAGCAGCTTGACTAGCGGGTCGGGATACGAGCAGTACTTC
CASSLTSGSGYEQYF
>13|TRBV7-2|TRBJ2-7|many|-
TGTGCCAGCAGCTCGGCCGGGGGGCGGGAGCAGTACTTC
CASSSAGGREQYF
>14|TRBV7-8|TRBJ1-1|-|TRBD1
TGTGCCAGCAGCTTAGCCGGGACAGGGGATTTAGCTTTCTTT
CASSLAGTGDLAFF